This T cell receptor (beta chain) comes out of a study of cytomegalovirus exposure and HLA in healthy donors. Findings of the study overall: Sequence variants that were highly shared formed a cluster that was likely a sequencing artifact. A later analysis linked a missense DCLRE1C variant to TCR beta V- and J-gene trimming.

V gave up 2 bases and J gave up 10 bases; unmatched junction bases: 4. Germline V gene lookup returns CDR1 SEHNR and CDR2 FQNEAQ (reference sequence). The CDR3 has 14 residues. With 60 Vbeta and 13 Jbeta primers, the PCR was carried out. Sequencing used immunoSEQ multiplex PCR; TCRdb keeps in-frame clones, though not all of them. The data show 130,000 or so clones, roughly three quarters seen once. Notes on this clone: Its antigen is unknown.

The receptor was isolated from a young woman in good health and CMV-seronegative. The source material was PBMCs. The chain carries TRBV7-9 and TRBJ2-1; 11 nucleotides agree with TRBD2. In DNA form, the CDR3 reads TGTGCCAGCAGCTTAAGTAGCGGGAGGGACGAGCAGTTCTTC. It yields the protein CASSLSSGRDEQFF.